This T cell receptor (beta chain) is drawn from a study of blood T cell repertoires in COVID-19. Overall study context: T cells, B-cell-depleted T cells, or PBMCs supplied cDNA or gDNA.

Under the authors' procedure: Amplified reference gene primers provided the basis for estimating nucleated cell counts. Clones were sequenced by immunoSEQ multiplex PCR, and TCRdb holds only the in-frame ones, with some missing. D and trimming were read from the DNA, whereas the V and J calls and clone size are those reported in that table. This sample has a few hundred thousand clones, with 86% found just once. CDR3 size: 14 residues. Germline V CDR1 and CDR2: GTSNPN, SVGIG (reference sequence). V lost 8 bases to trimming and J lost 5 bases, with 20 bases between them. Source material: peripheral blood. This chain uses TRBV30 with TRBJ2-3; perhaps TRBD2 as D (6 bases). The clonotype comes from a woman between 25 and 40 years old with active or convalescent COVID-19. CDR3 region: CAGTNSVGGDTQYF. CDR3 bases: TGTGCCGGGACGAACAGTGTGGGGGGAGATACGCAGTATTTT. Full variable domain (remainder filled in from reference TRBV30 and TRBJ2-3): SQTIHQWPATLVQPVGSPLSLECTVEGTSNPNLYWYRQAAGRGLQLLFYSVGIGQISSEVPQNLSASRPQDRQFILSSKKLLLSDSGFYLCAGTNSVGGDTQYFGPGTRLTVL.